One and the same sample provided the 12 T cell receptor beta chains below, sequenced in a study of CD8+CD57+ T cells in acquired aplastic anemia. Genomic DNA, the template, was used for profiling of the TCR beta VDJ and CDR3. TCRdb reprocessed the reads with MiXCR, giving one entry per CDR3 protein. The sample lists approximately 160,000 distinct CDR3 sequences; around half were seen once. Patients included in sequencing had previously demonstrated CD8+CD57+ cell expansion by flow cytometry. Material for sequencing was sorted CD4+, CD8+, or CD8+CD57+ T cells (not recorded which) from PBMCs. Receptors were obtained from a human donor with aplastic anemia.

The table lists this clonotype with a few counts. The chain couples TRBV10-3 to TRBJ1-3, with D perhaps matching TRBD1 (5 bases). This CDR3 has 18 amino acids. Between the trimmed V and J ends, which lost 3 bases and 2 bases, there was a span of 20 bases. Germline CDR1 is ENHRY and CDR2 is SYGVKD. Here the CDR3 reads CAISDQIRGTLTGNTIYF. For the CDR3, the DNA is TGTGCCATCAGTGACCAGATCCGGGGGACCCTCACTGGAAACACCATATATTTT.

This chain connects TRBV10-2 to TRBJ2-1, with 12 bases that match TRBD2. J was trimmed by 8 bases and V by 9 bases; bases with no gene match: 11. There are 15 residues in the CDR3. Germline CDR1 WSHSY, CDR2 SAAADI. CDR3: CASSTSGGPMDEQFF. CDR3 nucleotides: TGCGCCAGTTCCACTAGCGGGGGGCCGATGGATGAGCAGTTCTTC.

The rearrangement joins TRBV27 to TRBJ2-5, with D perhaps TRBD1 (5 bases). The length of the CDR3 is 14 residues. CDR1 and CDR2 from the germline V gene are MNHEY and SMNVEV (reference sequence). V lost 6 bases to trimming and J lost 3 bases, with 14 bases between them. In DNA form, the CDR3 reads TGTGCCAGCAGGGACAATTCTAGGGAAGAGACCCAGTACTTC. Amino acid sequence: CASRDNSREETQYF.

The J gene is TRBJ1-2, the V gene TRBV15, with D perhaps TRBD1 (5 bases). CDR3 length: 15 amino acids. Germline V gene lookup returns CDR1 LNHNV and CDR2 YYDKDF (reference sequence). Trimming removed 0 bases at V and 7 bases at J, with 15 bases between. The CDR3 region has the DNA TGTGCCACCAGCAGAGATGGTTCTCCAGGGTCTGGCTACACCTTC. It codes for CATSRDGSPGSGYTF.

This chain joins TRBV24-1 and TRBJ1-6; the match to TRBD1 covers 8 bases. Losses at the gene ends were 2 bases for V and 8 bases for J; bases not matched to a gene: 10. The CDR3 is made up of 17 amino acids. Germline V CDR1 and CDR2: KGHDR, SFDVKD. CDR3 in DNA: TGTGCCACCAGTGATTCTGGACAGGGCAAATTATATTCACCCCTCCACTTT. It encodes CATSDSGQGKLYSPLHF.

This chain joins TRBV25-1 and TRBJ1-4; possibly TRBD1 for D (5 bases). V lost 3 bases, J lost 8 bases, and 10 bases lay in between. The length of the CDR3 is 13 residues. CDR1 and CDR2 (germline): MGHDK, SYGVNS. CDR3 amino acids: CASSDVGGEKLFF. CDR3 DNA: TGTGCCAGCAGTGACGTCGGGGGAGAAAAACTGTTTTTT. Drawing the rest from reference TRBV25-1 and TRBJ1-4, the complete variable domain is EADIYQTPRYLVIGTGKKITLECSQTMGHDKMYWYQQDPGMELHLIHYSYGVNSTEKGDLSSESTVSRIRTEHFPLTLESARPSHTSQYLCASSDVGGEKLFFGSGTQLSVL.

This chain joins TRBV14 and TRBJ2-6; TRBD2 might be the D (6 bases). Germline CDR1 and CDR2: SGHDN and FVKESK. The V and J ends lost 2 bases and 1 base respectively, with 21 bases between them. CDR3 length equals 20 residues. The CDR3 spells CASSQSLGQGGRSGANVLTF. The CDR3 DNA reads TGTGCCAGCAGCCAATCGCTGGGGCAGGGAGGACGGTCTGGGGCCAACGTCCTGACTTTC.

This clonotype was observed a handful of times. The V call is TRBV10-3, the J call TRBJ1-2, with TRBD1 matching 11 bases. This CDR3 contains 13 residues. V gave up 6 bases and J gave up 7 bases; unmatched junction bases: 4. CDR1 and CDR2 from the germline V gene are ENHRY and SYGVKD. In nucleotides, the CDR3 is TGTGCCATCAGCGCGGACAGGGGGCGTGGCTACACCTTC. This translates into CAISADRGRGYTF.

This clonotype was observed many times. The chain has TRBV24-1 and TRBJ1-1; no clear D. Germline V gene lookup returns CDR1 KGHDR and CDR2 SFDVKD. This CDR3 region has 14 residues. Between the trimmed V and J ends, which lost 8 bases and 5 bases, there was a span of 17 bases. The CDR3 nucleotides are TGTGCCACCAAGGGCCCCGGGCAGGATACTGAAGCTTTCTTT. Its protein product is CATKGPGQDTEAFF.

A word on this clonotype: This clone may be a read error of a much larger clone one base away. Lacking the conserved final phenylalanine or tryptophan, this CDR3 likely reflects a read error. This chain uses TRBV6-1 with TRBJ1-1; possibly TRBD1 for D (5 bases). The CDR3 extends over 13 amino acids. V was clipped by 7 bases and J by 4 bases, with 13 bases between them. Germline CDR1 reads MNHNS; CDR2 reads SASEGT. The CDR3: CASTSGTFTEAFS. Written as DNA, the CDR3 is TGTGCCAGCACCTCCGGGACCTTCACTGAAGCTTTCTCT.

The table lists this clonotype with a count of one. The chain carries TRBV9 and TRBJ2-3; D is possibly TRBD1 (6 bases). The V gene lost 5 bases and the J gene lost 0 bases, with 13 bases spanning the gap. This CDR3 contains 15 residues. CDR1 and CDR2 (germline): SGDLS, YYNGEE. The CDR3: CASSRDIASTDTQYF. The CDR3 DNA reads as TGTGCCAGCAGTCGGGACATAGCTAGCACAGATACGCAGTATTTT.

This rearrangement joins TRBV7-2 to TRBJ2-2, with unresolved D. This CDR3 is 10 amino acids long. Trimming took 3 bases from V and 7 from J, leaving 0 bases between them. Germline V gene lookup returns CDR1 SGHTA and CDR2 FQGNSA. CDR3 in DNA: TGTGCCAGCAGCTTCGGGGAGCTGTTTTTT. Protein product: CASSFGELFF.